Sequencing of this TCR beta chain was carried out in a study of neurological immune-mediated disorders. Study-level points and caveats: The level of TCR clonal expansion was highest in patients with HTLV-1-associated myelopathy and lowest in multiple sclerosis, where it fell below the level seen in healthy controls. None of the CDR3 amino acid sequences of expanded clones recurred across subjects, suggesting private repertoires in all groups. The repertoires of 18 of 34 multiple sclerosis patients fell into one related-CDR3 cluster (a possible signature) under phylogenetic grouping.

As regards this clonotype: Its matching antigen is unknown.

TCRdb reprocessed the 5' RACE reads via MiXCR and lists one record per CDR3 protein. The table lists 81,000 or so distinct CDR3 sequences, roughly 4.7% of them singletons. This TCR was sampled from a woman aged 30 to 39 with multiple sclerosis. Sequences were obtained from PBMCs.

The CDR3 loop is CASSLEVGGFGDTQYF. CDR3 in DNA: TGTGCCAGCAGTTTAGAGGTGGGAGGGTTCGGGGATACGCAGTATTTT. The rearrangement joins TRBV12-3 or TRBV12-4 to TRBJ2-3; 7 bases are shared with TRBD2. Losses at the gene ends were 1 base for V and 6 bases for J; bases not matched to a gene: 10. This CDR3 is 16 amino acids long.